This note documents a single TCR beta chain sequence. The antigen is unknown. Deletions cut 4 bases from V and 0 bases from J, with 10 bases between. This CDR3 contains 15 residues. Germline CDR1 is MNHNS and CDR2 is SASEGT. With 32 V and 13 J primers, multiplex PCR amplified the TCR beta CDR3. Each CDR3 protein gets one entry after TCRdb re-called the multiplex PCR reads with MiXCR. The table lists tens of thousands of distinct CDR3 sequences, 25% to 30% of them singletons. Template material for each sample was 500 to 650 ng of bulk tumor genomic DNA. Surgical sampling yielded several biopsies per primary tumor (spaced far apart). Newly diagnosed with untreated non-small cell lung cancer, the patients underwent curative surgery. Newly diagnosed patients with non-small cell lung cancer who were having surgery with curative intent served as donors. This record comes from a study of immune heterogeneity within non-small cell lung tumors.

Broader study findings: Within a patient, dominant CDR3 beta clonotypes were shared across sites, though different locations had unique frequent clones. Patients largely differed in their high-frequency T-cell receptor beta clonotypes.

This chain links TRBV6-1 with TRBJ2-1, with D perhaps matching TRBD1 (5 bases). The sequencing sample was made of lung tumor tissue. This sequence originates from a man aged 35-49 years with non-small cell lung cancer. The CDR3 DNA sequence: TGTGCCAGCAGTGTGGACAATTTCTCCTACAATGAGCAGTTCTTC. Amino acids: CASSVDNFSYNEQFF.